Following are 32 T cell receptor beta chains from one sample sequenced in a study of shared clonotypes between healthy human individuals. Measured with immunoSEQ multiplex PCR; TCRdb has only the in-frame clones, and not every one. This sample yields a few million clones, of which roughly 92% are seen a single time; over 0.12% belongs to the top ten. Specimen: naive CD4+ T cells sorted from blood. Subset meaning: CD45RA+ positively selected. These receptor sequences come from a man aged 18 to 35 in good health.

CDR3 coding DNA: TGTGCCAGCAGTCAAGTGGTGAACACTGAAGCTTTCTTT. Its translation: CASSQVVNTEAFF. The chain employs TRBV6-6 and TRBJ1-1; D remains ambiguous. V gave up 5 bases and J gave up 0 bases, with 7 bases separating them. Germline CDR1 is MNHNY and CDR2 is SVGAGI (reference sequence). The CDR3 extends over 13 amino acids.

The chain has TRBV5-5 and TRBJ1-1; D is unresolved. The V and J ends lost 1 base and 6 bases respectively, with 19 bases between them. CDR1 is SGHKS and CDR2 is YYEKEE in the germline V gene (reference sequence). This CDR3 contains 16 residues. CDR3 sequence (DNA): TGTGCCAGCAGCTTGAGGGAGGTCTCCTCGGTACCTGAAGCTTTCTTT. This gives the protein CASSLREVSSVPEAFF. Looking up the rest from reference TRBV5-5 and TRBJ1-1 gives the full variable domain: DAGVTQSPTHLIKTRGQQVTLRCSPISGHKSVSWYQQVLGQGPQFIFQYYEKEERGRGNFPDRFSARQFPNYSSELNVNALLLGDSALYLCASSLREVSSVPEAFFGQGTRLTVV.

This clone was seen only once. DNA of the CDR3: TGTGCCAGTAGTCCCCTCGTCGGCAGGGCCCAGCCCCAGCATTTT. This translates into CASSPLVGRAQPQHF. The genes are TRBV19 and TRBJ1-5; weak D call: TRBD1 (5 bases). The V and J ends lost 5 bases and 7 bases respectively, with 18 bases between them. The CDR3 contains 15 residues. The germline V gene encodes CDR1 LNHDA and CDR2 SQIVND (reference sequence). The variable domain in full, completed from reference TRBV19 and TRBJ1-5, reads DGGITQSPKYLFRKEGQNVTLSCEQNLNHDAMYWYRQDPGQGLRLIYYSQIVNDFQKGDIAEGYSVSREKKESFPLTVTSAQKNPTAFYLCASSPLVGRAQPQHFGDGTRLSIL.

CDR3 sequence: CASSVTGGDEAFF. The CDR3 nucleotides are TGTGCCAGTAGTGTAACAGGGGGTGACGAAGCTTTCTTT. This chain joins TRBV19 and TRBJ1-1; the match to TRBD1 covers 8 bases. In germline, CDR1 is LNHDA, CDR2 SQIVND (reference sequence). Trimming took 5 bases from V and 8 from J; bases not matched to a gene: 7. CDR3 size: 13 residues.

This sequence joins TRBV6-6 and TRBJ1-2; possibly TRBD1 for D (6 bases). The CDR3 consists of 15 residues. V was clipped by 6 bases and J by 3 bases, with 17 bases between them. The germline V gene encodes CDR1 MNHNY and CDR2 SVGAGI (reference sequence). The DNA of the CDR3 is TGTGCCAGCAGCAGTACCGGGACAAAGGACTATGGCTACACCTTC. Protein sequence: CASSSTGTKDYGYTF.

CDR3 loop: CASSQYTGGNTGELFF. The DNA of the CDR3 is TGCGCCAGCAGCCAGTATACAGGGGGGAACACCGGGGAGCTGTTTTTT. The rearrangement uses TRBV4-1 and TRBJ2-2; TRBD1 matches 8 bases. The germline CDR1 and CDR2 sequences are MGHRA and YSYEKL. V shed 3 bases and J 1 base; nucleotides not matched to a gene: 4. The CDR3 consists of 16 residues.

This chain joins TRBV29-1 and TRBJ2-1; D perhaps matches TRBD2 (5 bases). There are 12 residues in the CDR3. Per the germline V gene, CDR1 is SQVTM and CDR2 is ANQGSEA. DNA for the CDR3: TGCAGTGCGGGCAGCTCCTACAATGAGCAGTTCTTC. Protein product: CSAGSSYNEQFF.

This chain joins TRBV5-1 and TRBJ2-7, with 11 bases matching TRBD2. Germline CDR1 and CDR2: SGHRS and YFSETQ. V was clipped by 7 bases and J by 2 bases; unmatched bases: 8. The CDR3 has 15 residues. The CDR3 is CASVQLAGDTYEQYF. The CDR3 DNA reads TGCGCCAGCGTCCAACTAGCGGGGGACACCTACGAGCAGTACTTC.

The table lists this clone with a count of one. The rearrangement joins TRBV2 to TRBJ2-5; TRBD1 is a possible D gene (5 bases). Germline CDR1 SNHLY, CDR2 FYNNEI. The CDR3 spans 11 residues. V was cut by 8 bases and J by 3 bases, with 7 bases left in between. The CDR3 nucleotides are TGTGCCAGCGGGGCGAAAGAGACCCAGTACTTC. It is translated as CASGAKETQYF.

V usage is TRBV7-9 and J usage is TRBJ1-2; unclear D gene. This CDR3 is built from 13 residues. Trimming stripped 5 bases from V and 2 bases from J, with 9 bases between. Germline V CDR1 and CDR2: SEHNR, FQNEAQ (reference sequence). The CDR3 loop is CASSVDSNYGYTF. The DNA of the CDR3 is TGTGCCAGCAGCGTCGACTCAAACTATGGCTACACCTTC.

The chain joins TRBV27 to TRBJ2-2; no clear D gene. Germline V gives CDR1 MNHEY, CDR2 SMNVEV (reference sequence). V shed 4 bases and J shed 1 base, with 7 bases lying between them. This CDR3 has 14 amino acids. CDR3 sequence reads: CASSSYGNTGELFF. DNA of the CDR3: TGTGCCAGCAGTTCTTACGGGAACACCGGGGAGCTGTTTTTT.

The chain employs TRBV29-1 and TRBJ2-3, with D uncertain. V lost 0 bases and J 2 bases, leaving 12 bases between the germline ends. This CDR3 is built from 15 residues. Per germline, CDR1 SQVTM and CDR2 ANQGSEA. CDR3 bases: TGCAGCGTTGAAGATCGCAACACATACACAGATACGCAGTATTTT. It is translated as CSVEDRNTYTDTQYF.

This clone was counted only a few times. Within the sample, other DNA sequences also encode this same CDR3. The chain has TRBV7-2 and TRBJ2-7; D gene uncertain. CDR3 length: 11 amino acids. The V end was cut by 4 bases, the J end by 3 bases, with 4 bases between. CDR1 and CDR2 from the germline V gene are SGHTA and FQGNSA. The CDR3 loop is CASSSLYEQYF. The CDR3 bases are TGTGCCAGCAGCTCTCTCTACGAGCAGTACTTC.

In this sample, this clone turned up once. For the CDR3, the DNA is TGTGCCAGCAGCTCCTCTACACGTCGGCTTGTAAATGAGCAGTTCTTC. This codes for CASSSSTRRLVNEQFF. The genes are TRBV9 and TRBJ2-1, with D uncertain. V shed 4 bases and J shed 7 bases, with 21 bases lying between them. The germline CDR1 and CDR2 sequences are SGDLS and YYNGEE. This CDR3 is 16 amino acids long.

The chain has TRBV11-2 and TRBJ2-1, with D hard to call. The germline CDR1 and CDR2 sequences are SGHAT and FQNNGV. V was clipped by 5 bases and J by 4 bases, with 15 bases between them. The length of the CDR3 is 15 residues. The CDR3 here is CASSHQSGRYNEQFF. The CDR3 DNA is TGTGCCAGCAGCCACCAATCTGGGCGGTACAATGAGCAGTTCTTC. The full variable domain, rest sourced from reference TRBV11-2 and TRBJ2-1, is EAGVAQSPRYKIIEKRQSVAFWCNPISGHATLYWYQQILGQGPKLLIQFQNNGVVDDSQLPKDRFSAERLKGVDSTLKIQPAKLEDSAVYLCASSHQSGRYNEQFFGPGTRLTVL.

The V call is TRBV6-5, the J call TRBJ2-2, with D maybe TRBD2 (5 bases). The CDR3 has 13 amino acids. V gave up 6 bases and J gave up 8 bases, with 13 bases separating them. Germline lookup yields CDR1 MNHEY and CDR2 SVGAGI. DNA of the CDR3: TGTGCCAGCAGGTTTCGGGAAAGGGGGGAGCTGTTTTTT. Its translation: CASRFRERGELFF.

The chain combines TRBV30 with TRBJ2-5; 12 bases are shared with TRBD2. Losses at the gene ends were 0 bases for V and 1 base for J; bases not matched to a gene: 9. CDR3 size: 18 residues. Germline lookup yields CDR1 GTSNPN and CDR2 SVGIG (reference sequence). As DNA, the CDR3 is TGTGCCTGGAGTGTACTAAGGACTAGCGGGGTTTCCCAAGAGACCCAGTACTTC. Its translation is CAWSVLRTSGVSQETQYF. Full variable domain (missing parts from reference TRBV30 and TRBJ2-5): SQTIHQWPATLVQPVGSPLSLECTVEGTSNPNLYWYRQAAGRGLQLLFYSVGIGQISSEVPQNLSASRPQDRQFILSSKKLLLSDSGFYLCAWSVLRTSGVSQETQYFGPGTRLLVL.

This chain links TRBV11-2 with TRBJ2-3; tentative D call: TRBD1 (5 bases). The CDR3 totals 13 residues. The germline gives CDR1 SGHAT, CDR2 FQNNGV. The V gene lost 6 bases and the J gene lost 4 bases, with 11 bases spanning the gap. CDR3 protein: CASRSLGADTQYF. For the CDR3, the DNA is TGTGCCAGCAGGAGTCTAGGGGCAGATACGCAGTATTTT.

The chain employs TRBV5-4 and TRBJ1-2, with D unclear. CDR1 is SGHNT, CDR2 YYREEE, per germline (reference sequence). There are 15 residues in the CDR3. The V end lost 0 bases, the J end lost 1 base, and 10 bases lay between the germline ends. CDR3 amino acids: CASSLGQEVNYGYTF. In DNA form, the CDR3 reads TGTGCCAGCAGCTTGGGACAAGAAGTTAACTATGGCTACACCTTC. Complete variable domain (other parts from reference TRBV5-4 and TRBJ1-2): ETGVTQSPTHLIKTRGQQVTLRCSSQSGHNTVSWYQQALGQGPQFIFQYYREEENGRGNFPPRFSGLQFPNYSSELNVNALELDDSALYLCASSLGQEVNYGYTFGSGTRLTVV.

The rearrangement links TRBV6-4 to TRBJ2-7, with D tentatively TRBD1 (6 bases). The germline gives CDR1 MRHNA, CDR2 SNTAGT. The CDR3 contains 16 residues. V was cut by 3 bases and J by 5 bases, with 20 bases left in between. CDR3 DNA: TGTGCCAGCAGTGATCCGGGTACGGACAGCATCAACGAGCAGTACTTC. Translation: CASSDPGTDSINEQYF.

This chain uses TRBV27 with TRBJ2-2; D is unresolved. The germline V and J ends were trimmed by 0 bases and 0 bases, with 8 bases remaining between them. This CDR3 has 16 amino acids. Germline V gene sequence: CDR1 MNHEY, CDR2 SMNVEV (reference sequence). CDR3 region: CASSLSTPSNTGELFF. The CDR3 nucleotides are TGTGCCAGCAGTTTATCGACTCCATCGAACACCGGGGAGCTGTTTTTT.

This chain uses TRBV5-1 with TRBJ2-3; no clear D gene. Deletions cut 0 bases from V and 5 bases from J, with 7 bases between. Looked up from germline, CDR1 is SGHRS and CDR2 is YFSETQ. This CDR3 has 13 amino acids. The CDR3 nucleotides are TGCGCCAGCAGCTTGGATTTGCAAGATACGCAGTATTTT. Its protein is CASSLDLQDTQYF.

Notes on this clone: Other nucleotide sequences from this sample produce the same CDR3. The V gene is TRBV6-1, the J gene TRBJ1-2, with no clear D. Germline assignment: CDR1 MNHNS and CDR2 SASEGT. Trimming removed 8 bases from V and 5 bases from J, with 18 bases in between. The length of the CDR3 is 14 residues. This chain's CDR3 is CASGKGAGTYGYTF. The CDR3 DNA sequence: TGTGCCAGCGGCAAGGGAGCAGGAACATATGGCTACACCTTC.

The V call is TRBV7-8, the J call TRBJ2-5; 8 positions agree with TRBD1. Germline loops: CDR1 SGHVS, CDR2 FQNEAQ. This CDR3 contains 13 residues. V gave up 5 bases and J gave up 5 bases; unmatched junction bases: 4. DNA of the CDR3: TGTGCCAGCAGCCAGGACAGGGTTGAGACCCAGTACTTC. It specifies CASSQDRVETQYF.

This clone was seen a handful of times. Other DNA sequences in the sample encode the same CDR3. The chain employs TRBV30 and TRBJ1-1; D not resolved. Trimming stripped 0 bases from V and 1 base from J, with 6 bases between. Germline V lookup: CDR1 GTSNPN, CDR2 SVGIG (reference sequence). This CDR3 has 13 residues. This CDR3 is CAWSVSRNTEAFF. The DNA of the CDR3 is TGTGCCTGGAGTGTATCCAGGAACACTGAAGCTTTCTTT.

Turning to this clone: Other DNA variants within this sample encode the same CDR3. V and J are TRBV20-1 and TRBJ1-2; D unresolved. CDR1 DFQATT and CDR2 SNEGSKA come from the germline V gene (reference sequence). Trimming shortened V by 3 bases and J by 5 bases, and 7 bases separated the two germline ends. This CDR3 is built from 11 residues. The CDR3 DNA is TGCAGTGCTAGGGACTCTTATGGCTACACCTTC. Translation: CSARDSYGYTF.

V gene TRBV9 combines with J gene TRBJ1-6; D ambiguous. Between the trimmed V and J ends, which lost 0 bases and 8 bases, there was a span of 6 bases. CDR1 and CDR2 from the germline V gene are SGDLS and YYNGEE. CDR3 length: 13 amino acids. CDR3 bases: TGTGCCAGCAGCGTAGAGAGTTATTCACCCCTCCACTTT. Its translation is CASSVESYSPLHF. Full variable domain (remainder filled in from reference TRBV9 and TRBJ1-6): DSGVTQTPKHLITATGQRVTLRCSPRSGDLSVYWYQQSLDQGLQFLIQYYNGEERAKGNILERFSAQQFPDLHSELNLSSLELGDSALYFCASSVESYSPLHFGNGTRLTVT.

This chain joins TRBV10-3 and TRBJ2-7; tentatively, D is TRBD2 (6 bases). Germline V gene sequence: CDR1 ENHRY, CDR2 SYGVKD. V shed 4 bases and J shed 0 bases, with 10 bases lying between them. The CDR3 is 14 residues long. The CDR3 coding sequence is TGTGCCATCAGTGTAGGCGGGATCTCCTACGAGCAGTACTTC. It specifies CAISVGGISYEQYF.

The gene calls are TRBV5-1 and TRBJ2-3; 9 nucleotides agree with TRBD1. With V trimmed by 4 bases and J by 3 bases, 9 bases remained unmatched. CDR1 is SGHRS and CDR2 is YFSETQ in the germline V gene. This CDR3 comprises 16 residues. DNA of the CDR3: TGCGCCAGCAGCCCTGAAGGACAGGGGACAACAGATACGCAGTATTTT. The encoded protein is CASSPEGQGTTDTQYF.

The chain joins TRBV5-6 to TRBJ2-1; D unresolved. Germline CDR1 reads SGHDT; CDR2 reads YYEEEE. Trimming left V 0 bases short and J 2 bases short, with 6 bases between. This CDR3 comprises 14 residues. CDR3 bases: TGTGCCAGCAGCTTGGCCGGCACCTACAATGAGCAGTTCTTC. Translation gives CASSLAGTYNEQFF.

This clone was seen just once. Additional DNA sequences in this sample encode the identical CDR3. The chain carries TRBV2 and TRBJ1-4, with D unresolved. Germline V CDR1 and CDR2: SNHLY, FYNNEI. Trimming stripped 6 bases from V and 6 bases from J, with 5 bases between. This CDR3 contains 11 residues. This CDR3 is CASREYEKLFF. The CDR3 bases are TGTGCCAGCAGAGAGTATGAAAAACTGTTTTTT.

Of note for this clone: This same CDR3 is encoded by further DNA sequences in the sample. This chain connects TRBV6-1 to TRBJ2-7, with 9 bases fitting TRBD1. Germline values: CDR1 MNHNS, CDR2 SASEGT. V gave up 6 bases and J gave up 4 bases; unmatched junction bases: 7. The CDR3 is 14 amino acids. The chain's CDR3 is CASRGGTGTYEQYF. The CDR3 nucleotides are TGTGCCAGCAGGGGGGGGACAGGGACATACGAGCAGTACTTC.